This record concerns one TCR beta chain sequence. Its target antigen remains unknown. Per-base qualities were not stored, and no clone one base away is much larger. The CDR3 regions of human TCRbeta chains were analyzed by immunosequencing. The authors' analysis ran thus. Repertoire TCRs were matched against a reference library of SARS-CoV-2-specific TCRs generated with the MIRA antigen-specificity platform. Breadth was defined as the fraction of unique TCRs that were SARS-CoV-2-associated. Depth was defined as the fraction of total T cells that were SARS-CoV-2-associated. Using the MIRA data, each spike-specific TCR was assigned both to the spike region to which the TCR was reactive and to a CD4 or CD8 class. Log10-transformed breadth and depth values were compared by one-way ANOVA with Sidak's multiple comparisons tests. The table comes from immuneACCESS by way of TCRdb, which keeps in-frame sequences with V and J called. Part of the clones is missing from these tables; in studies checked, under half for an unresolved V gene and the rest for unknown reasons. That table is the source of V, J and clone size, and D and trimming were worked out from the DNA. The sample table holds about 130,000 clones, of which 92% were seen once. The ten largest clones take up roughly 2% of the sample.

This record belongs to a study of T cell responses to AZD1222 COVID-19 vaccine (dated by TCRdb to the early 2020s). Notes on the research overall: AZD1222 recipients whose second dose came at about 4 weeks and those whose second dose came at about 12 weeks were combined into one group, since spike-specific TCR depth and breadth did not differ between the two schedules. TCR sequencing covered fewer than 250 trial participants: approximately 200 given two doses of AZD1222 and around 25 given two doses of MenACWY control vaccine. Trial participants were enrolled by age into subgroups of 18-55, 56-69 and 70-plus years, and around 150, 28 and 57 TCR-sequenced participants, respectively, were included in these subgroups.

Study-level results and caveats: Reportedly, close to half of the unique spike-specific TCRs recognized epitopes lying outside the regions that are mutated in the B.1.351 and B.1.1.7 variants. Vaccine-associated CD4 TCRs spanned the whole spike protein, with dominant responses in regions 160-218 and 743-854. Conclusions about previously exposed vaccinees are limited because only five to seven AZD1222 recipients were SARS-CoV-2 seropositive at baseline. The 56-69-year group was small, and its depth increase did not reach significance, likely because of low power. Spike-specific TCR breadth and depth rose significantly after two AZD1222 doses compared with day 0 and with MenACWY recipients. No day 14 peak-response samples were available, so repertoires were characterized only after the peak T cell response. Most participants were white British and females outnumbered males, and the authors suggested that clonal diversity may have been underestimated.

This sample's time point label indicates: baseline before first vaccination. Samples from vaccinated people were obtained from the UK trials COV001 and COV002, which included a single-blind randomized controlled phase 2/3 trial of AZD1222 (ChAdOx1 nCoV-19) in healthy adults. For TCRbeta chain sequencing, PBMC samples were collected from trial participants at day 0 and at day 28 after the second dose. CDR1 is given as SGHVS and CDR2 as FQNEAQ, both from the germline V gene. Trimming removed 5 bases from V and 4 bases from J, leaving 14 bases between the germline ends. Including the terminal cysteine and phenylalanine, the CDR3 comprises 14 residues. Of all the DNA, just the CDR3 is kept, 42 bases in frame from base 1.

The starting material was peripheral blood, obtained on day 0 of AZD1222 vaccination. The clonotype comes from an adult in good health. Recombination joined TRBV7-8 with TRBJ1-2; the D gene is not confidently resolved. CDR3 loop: CASSPWTVGYGYTF. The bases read TGTGCCAGCAGCCCATGGACGGTCGGCTATGGCTACACCTTC.